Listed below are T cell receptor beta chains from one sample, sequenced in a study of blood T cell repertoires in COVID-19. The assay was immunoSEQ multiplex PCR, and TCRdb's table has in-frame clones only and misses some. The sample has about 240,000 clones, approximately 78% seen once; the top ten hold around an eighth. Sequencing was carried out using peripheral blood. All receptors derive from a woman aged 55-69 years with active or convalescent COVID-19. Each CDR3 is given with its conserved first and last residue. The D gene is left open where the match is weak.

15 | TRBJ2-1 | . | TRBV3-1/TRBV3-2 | TGTGCCAGCAGCCAAAGGCGGAGCATTGATCCAGAGCAGTTCTTC | CASSQRRSIDPEQFF
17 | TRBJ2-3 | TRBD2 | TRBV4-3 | TGCGCCAGCAGCCAAGGTTCCCGGGGGGGGTTCACAGATACGCAGTATTTT | CASSQGSRGGFTDTQYF
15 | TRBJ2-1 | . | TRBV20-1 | TGCAGTGCTAGTGCCAGGGGAGGGCTAGCCAATGAGCAGTTCTTC | CSASARGGLANEQFF
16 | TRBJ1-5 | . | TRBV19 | TGTGCCAGTACCCCCCAGCAGGGGAGGGACAATCAGCCCCAGCATTTT | CASTPQQGRDNQPQHF
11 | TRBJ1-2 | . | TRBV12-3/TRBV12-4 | TGTGCCAGTAAGACAGCCTATGGCTACACCTTC | CASKTAYGYTF
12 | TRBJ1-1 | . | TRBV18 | TGTGCCAGCTCACCAGGTGGCCTTGAAGCTTTCTTT | CASSPGGLEAFF
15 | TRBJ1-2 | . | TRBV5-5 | TGTGCCAGCAGCTTGGCCCTGGGTGAGGTCTATGGCTACACCTTC | CASSLALGEVYGYTF
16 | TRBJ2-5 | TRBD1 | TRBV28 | TGTGCCAGCAACATACCGGGACAGGGGAAACGAGAGACCCAGTACTTC | CASNIPGQGKRETQYF
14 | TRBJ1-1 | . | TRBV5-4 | TGTGCCAGCAGCTTAGGGAACAGGGTAACTGAAGCTTTCTTT | CASSLGNRVTEAFF
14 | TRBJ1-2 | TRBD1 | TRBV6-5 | TGTGCCAGCAGCCTCGGACAGGAAAATTATGGCTACACCTTC | CASSLGQENYGYTF
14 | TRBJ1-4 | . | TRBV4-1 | TGCGCCAGCAGCCCCGCGGATACTGAGGAAAAACTGTTTTTT | CASSPADTEEKLFF
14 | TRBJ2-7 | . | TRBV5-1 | TGCGCCAGCAGCTTGGACCAGGGAACCTACGAGCAGTACTTC | CASSLDQGTYEQYF
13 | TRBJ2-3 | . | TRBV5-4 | TGTGCCAGCAGCTGGGACTTAGTTGATACGCAGTATTTT | CASSWDLVDTQYF